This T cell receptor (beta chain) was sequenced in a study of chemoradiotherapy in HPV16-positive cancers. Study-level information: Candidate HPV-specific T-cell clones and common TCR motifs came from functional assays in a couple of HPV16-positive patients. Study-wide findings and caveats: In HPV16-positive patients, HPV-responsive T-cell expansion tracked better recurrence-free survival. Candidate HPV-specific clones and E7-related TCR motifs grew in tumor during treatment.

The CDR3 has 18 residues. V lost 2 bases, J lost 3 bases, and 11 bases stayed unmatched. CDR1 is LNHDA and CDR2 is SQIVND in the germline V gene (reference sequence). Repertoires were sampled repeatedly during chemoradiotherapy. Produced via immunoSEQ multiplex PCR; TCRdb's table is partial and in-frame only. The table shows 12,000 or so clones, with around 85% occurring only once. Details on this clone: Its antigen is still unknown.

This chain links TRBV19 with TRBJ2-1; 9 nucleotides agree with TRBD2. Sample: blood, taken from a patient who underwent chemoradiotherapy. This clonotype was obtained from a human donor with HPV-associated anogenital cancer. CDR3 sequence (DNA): TGTGCCAGTAGTATACGAGTTTTGCGGGGGGGGAACTACAATGAGCAGTTCTTC. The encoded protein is CASSIRVLRGGNYNEQFF.